Reported below is one T cell receptor (beta chain). As handled by the study authors: Nucleated cell number was recorded as an estimate derived from reference gene primer amplification. Sequenced by immunoSEQ multiplex PCR; TCRdb stores in-frame clones only, minus some. That table supplies the V and J calls and clone size; D and trimming were determined from the DNA. The repertoire holds 150,000 to 200,000 clones, with 65% to 85% as singletons. The CDR3 consists of 17 residues. The data were taken from a study of blood T cell repertoires in COVID-19. About the study: Material from acute and convalescent COVID-19 was sourced from the United States, Italy and Spain.

The chain has TRBV12-2 and TRBJ1-2; the DNA was not used to check the table's D call, TRBD1. TRBV12-2 is flagged as a pseudogene. This TCR came from a woman between 55 and 75 years old with acute or convalescent COVID-19. Sequencing input: peripheral blood. CDR3 DNA sequence: TGTGCAAGTCGCTTCGAACTATCCAGGACAGGGCCATATGGCTACACCTTC. Protein: CASRFELSRTGPYGYTF.